This TCR beta chain is from a study of blood T cell repertoires in COVID-19. Sequencing used immunoSEQ multiplex PCR; TCRdb keeps in-frame clones, though not all of them. The table records about 200,000 clones, around 94% of them present only once. V was pared by 6 bases and J by 5 bases, with 4 bases of the junction left unmatched. Germline CDR1 is PRHDT and CDR2 is FYEKMQ (reference sequence). The CDR3 consists of 13 residues. The genes are TRBV13 and TRBJ1-2; 9 bases match TRBD1. The TCR sequence derives from a man between 25 and 39 years old with COVID-19, enrolled during active disease. The sequencing sample was made of peripheral blood. CDR3 DNA: TGTGCCAGCAGTCCGGACAGGGGATATGGCTACACCTTC. Protein: CASSPDRGYGYTF.